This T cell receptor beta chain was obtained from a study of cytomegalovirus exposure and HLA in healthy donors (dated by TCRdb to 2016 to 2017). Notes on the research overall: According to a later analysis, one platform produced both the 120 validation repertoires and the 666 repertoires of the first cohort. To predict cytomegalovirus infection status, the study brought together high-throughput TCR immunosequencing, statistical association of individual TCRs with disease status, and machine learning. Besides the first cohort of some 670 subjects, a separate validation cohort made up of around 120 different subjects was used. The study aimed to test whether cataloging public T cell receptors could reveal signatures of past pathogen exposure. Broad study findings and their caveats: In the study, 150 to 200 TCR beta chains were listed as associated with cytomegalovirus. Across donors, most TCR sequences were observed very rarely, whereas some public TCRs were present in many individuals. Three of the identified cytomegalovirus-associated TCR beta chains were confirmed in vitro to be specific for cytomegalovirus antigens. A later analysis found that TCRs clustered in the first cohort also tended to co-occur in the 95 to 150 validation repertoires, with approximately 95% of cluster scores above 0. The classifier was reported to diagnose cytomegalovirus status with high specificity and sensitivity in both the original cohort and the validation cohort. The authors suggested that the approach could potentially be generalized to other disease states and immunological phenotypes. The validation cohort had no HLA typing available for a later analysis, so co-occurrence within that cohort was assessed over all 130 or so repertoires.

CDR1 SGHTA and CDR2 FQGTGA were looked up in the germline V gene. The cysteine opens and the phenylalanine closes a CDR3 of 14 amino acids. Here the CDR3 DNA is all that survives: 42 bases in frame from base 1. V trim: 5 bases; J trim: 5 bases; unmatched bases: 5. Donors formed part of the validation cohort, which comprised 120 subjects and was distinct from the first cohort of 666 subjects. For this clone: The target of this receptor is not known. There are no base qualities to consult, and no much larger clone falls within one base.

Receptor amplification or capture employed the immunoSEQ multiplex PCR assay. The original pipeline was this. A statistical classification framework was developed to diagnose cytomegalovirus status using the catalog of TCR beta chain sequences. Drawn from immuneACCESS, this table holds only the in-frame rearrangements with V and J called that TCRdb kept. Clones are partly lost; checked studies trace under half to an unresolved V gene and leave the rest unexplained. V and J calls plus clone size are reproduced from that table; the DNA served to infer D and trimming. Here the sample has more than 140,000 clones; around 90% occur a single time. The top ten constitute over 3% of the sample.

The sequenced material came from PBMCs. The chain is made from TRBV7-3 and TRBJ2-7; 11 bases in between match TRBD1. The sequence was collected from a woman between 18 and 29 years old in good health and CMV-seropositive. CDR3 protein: CASSVGQGANEQYF. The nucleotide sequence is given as TGTGCCAGCAGCGTAGGACAGGGGGCTAACGAGCAGTACTTC.